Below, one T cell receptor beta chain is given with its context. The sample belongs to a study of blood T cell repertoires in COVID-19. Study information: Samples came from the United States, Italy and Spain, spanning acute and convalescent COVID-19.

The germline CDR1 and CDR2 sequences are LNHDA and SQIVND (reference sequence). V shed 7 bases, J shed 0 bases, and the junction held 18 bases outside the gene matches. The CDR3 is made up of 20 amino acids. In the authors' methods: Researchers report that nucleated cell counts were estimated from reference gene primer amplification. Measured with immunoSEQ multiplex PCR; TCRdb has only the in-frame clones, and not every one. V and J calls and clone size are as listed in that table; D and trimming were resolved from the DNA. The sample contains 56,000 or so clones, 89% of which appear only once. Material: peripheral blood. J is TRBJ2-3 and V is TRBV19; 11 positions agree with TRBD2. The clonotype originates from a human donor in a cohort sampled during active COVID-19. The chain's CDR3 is CASTKEGLAAIARSTDTQYF. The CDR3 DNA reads TGTGCCAGTACCAAAGAGGGACTAGCGGCTATTGCGCGAAGCACAGATACGCAGTATTTT.